Described below is a single TCR gamma chain sequence and its context. This sample includes further DNA sequences coding for the same CDR3. This entry belongs to a study of gamma-delta chains in newborns, infants, children. Study-wide context: Microbial exposure reportedly drives polyclonal innate γδ T cell expansion after birth.

Per the germline V gene, CDR1 is GITISATS and CDR2 is ISYDGTV (reference sequence). CDR3 size: 16 residues. V was clipped by 5 bases and J by 5 bases; unmatched bases: 6. TCRdb reanalysed the reads with CATT. This repertoire shows over 3,000 gamma-chain clones, around 64% found once; its top ten account for 15% to 20%. The clonotype originates from a child who was a newborn, infant or young child, either healthy, febrile or measles-vaccinated (not recorded which). The sample taken for sequencing was blood. V gene TRGV9 combines with J gene TRGJP. TCRdb carries no J gene annotation; the J gene was assigned here by matching the DNA with germline. The CDR3 is CALWGGKELGKKIKVF. CDR3 DNA sequence: TGTGCCTTGTGGGGGGGCAAAGAGTTGGGCAAAAAAATCAAGGTATTT.